The 18 T cell receptor beta chains below all came from one sample that was sequenced in a study of Ad26.COV2.S vaccination and SARS-CoV-2 variants. Treatment specified: around 19 received Ad26.COV2.S at low or high dose, single or two shots; about 5 received placebo; per-sample allocation not given. Repertoires come from day 63 after the first vaccine or placebo injection. TCRdb's table, derived via immunoSEQ multiplex PCR, lists solely in-frame clones and lacks some. The sample includes about 420,000 clones, roughly 90% of them seen just once. The specimen was peripheral blood, collected in a trial of Ad26.COV2.S vaccine versus placebo. The origin of the receptors is a person between 18 and 65 years old who received the Ad26.COV2.S COVID-19 vaccine or a placebo.

This clone has only a few counts. V is TRBV5-4 and J is TRBJ2-7; 9 bases are a match to TRBD1. The CDR3 has 15 residues. The J segment lost 2 bases and the V segment lost 0 bases, leaving 3 bases of the junction unmatched. Germline-derived CDR1 and CDR2 are SGHNT and YYREEE (reference sequence). CDR3 sequence reads: CASSLGTGDAYEQYF. CDR3 nucleotide sequence: TGTGCCAGCAGCTTGGGGACAGGGGATGCCTACGAGCAGTACTTC.

This sequence joins TRBV10-1 and TRBJ2-1, with 8 bases matching TRBD1. This CDR3 is built from 16 residues. Trimming at V came to 0 bases and at J to 3 bases, leaving 4 bases not matched to a gene. CDR1 and CDR2 (germline): WNHNN, SYGVQD (reference sequence). The CDR3 spells CASSESAGGVYNEQFF. The CDR3 nucleotides read TGCGCCAGCAGTGAGTCGGCAGGGGGCGTCTACAATGAGCAGTTCTTC.

The chain joins TRBV7-8 to TRBJ2-3, with TRBD2 identical over 7 bases. V dropped 5 bases and J dropped 3; count of bases not matched to a gene: 11. The CDR3 totals 16 residues. Germline V lookup: CDR1 SGHVS, CDR2 FQNEAQ. The DNA for the CDR3 is TGTGCCAGCAGCCCATTAGGTGGGGGGGGGACAGATACGCAGTATTTT. The encoded protein is CASSPLGGGGTDTQYF.

V usage is TRBV28 and J usage is TRBJ1-4; possible D gene TRBD1, 5 bases. Germline loops: CDR1 MDHEN, CDR2 SYDVKM. The CDR3 covers 18 residues. V dropped 7 bases and J dropped 5 bases, with 26 bases sitting between them. The CDR3 DNA reads TGTGCCAGCACTGGGGGTAAAGGAATCAGCGGGGGGAATGAAAAACTGTTTTTT. It codes for CASTGGKGISGGNEKLFF.

This chain uses TRBV12-5 with TRBJ2-1, with 7 bases matching TRBD1. V was clipped by 4 bases and J by 1 base; unmatched bases: 10. This CDR3 is 17 amino acids long. CDR1 is LGHNT, CDR2 FRNRAP, per germline. The CDR3 sequence: CASGSNPGQLSYNEQFF. CDR3 sequence (DNA): TGTGCTAGTGGTTCGAATCCGGGACAGCTTTCCTACAATGAGCAGTTCTTC.

The J gene is TRBJ2-7, the V gene TRBV28; D remains ambiguous. Germline loops: CDR1 MDHEN, CDR2 SYDVKM. The CDR3 is 12 residues long. V was clipped by 8 bases and J by 0 bases, with 8 bases between them. The CDR3 is CASGSTSYEQYF. CDR3 DNA sequence: TGTGCCAGCGGGTCCACCTCCTACGAGCAGTACTTC.

The chain carries TRBV3-1 (or the pseudogene TRBV3-2) and TRBJ1-2, with TRBD1 matching 7 bases. The CDR3 sequence is 14 residues long. Germline V lookup: CDR1 LGHDT, CDR2 YNNKEL (reference sequence). V was pared by 2 bases and J by 10 bases, with 10 bases of the junction left unmatched. The CDR3 DNA sequence: TGTGCCAGCAGCCAATACAGGGGACCAGCTGTCTACACCTTC. Encoded protein: CASSQYRGPAVYTF.

The V gene is TRBV27, the J gene TRBJ2-1; 9 bases are shared with TRBD1. The CDR3 is 16 amino acids. Looked up from germline, CDR1 is MNHEY and CDR2 is SMNVEV (reference sequence). Unmatched junction bases numbered 7, after V lost 6 bases and J lost 1 base. CDR3 coding DNA: TGTGCCAGCAGACCCCGGGACAGGGCATCCTACAATGAGCAGTTCTTC. Amino acid sequence: CASRPRDRASYNEQFF.

This chain uses TRBV4-2 with TRBJ2-7; 9 bases match TRBD2. The CDR3 length is 17 residues. J lost 0 bases, V lost 0 bases, and 6 bases had no gene match. The V gene's germline CDR1 is LGHNA and CDR2 YNFKEQ. CDR3 coding DNA: TGTGCCAGCAGCCAAGATTTTGCTAGCGGGGCCTCCTACGAGCAGTACTTC. Protein sequence: CASSQDFASGASYEQYF.

This chain uses TRBV5-4 with TRBJ1-1, with TRBD1 matching 8 bases. There are 13 residues in the CDR3. The V gene end was trimmed by 4 bases and the J gene end by 5 bases; junction bases not matched to a gene: 4. The germline V gene has CDR1 SGHNT and CDR2 YYREEE (reference sequence). CDR3 sequence (DNA): TGTGCCAGCAGCGGTAGGACAGGGACTGAAGCTTTCTTT. Amino acid sequence: CASSGRTGTEAFF.

The chain employs TRBV4-1 and TRBJ2-5; D may match TRBD1 or TRBD2 (5 bases each). V lost 4 bases, J lost 5 bases, and 11 bases lay in between. The germline gives CDR1 MGHRA, CDR2 YSYEKL. CDR3 length: 13 amino acids. CDR3 sequence: CASSRKGDETQYF. CDR3 DNA: TGCGCCAGCAGCCGGAAAGGGGACGAGACCCAGTACTTC.

This clone showed up just a few times. The CDR3 region is CASSGGARANQPQHF. The CDR3 DNA reads TGTGCCAGCAGTGGGGGGGCAAGGGCTAATCAGCCCCAGCATTTT. The chain has TRBV2 and TRBJ1-5, with D possibly TRBD1 on 6 matching bases. CDR1 SNHLY and CDR2 FYNNEI come from the germline V gene. The CDR3 covers 15 residues. V was pared by 4 bases and J by 4 bases, with 14 bases between.

This clone was seen only a few times. The chain has TRBV30 and TRBJ2-7; D is possibly TRBD1 (6 bases). Between the trimmed V and J ends, which lost 2 bases and 3 bases, there was a span of 11 bases. This CDR3 is built from 13 residues. Germline values: CDR1 GTSNPN, CDR2 SVGIG (reference sequence). The CDR3 sequence is CAWSPGASYEQYF. In DNA form, the CDR3 reads TGTGCCTGGAGTCCAGGGGCTAGCTACGAGCAGTACTTC.

The J gene is TRBJ2-1, the V gene TRBV2; D possibly corresponds to TRBD2 (5 bases). Trimming took off 4 bases at V and 3 bases at J, with 19 bases between the two ends. The CDR3 loop spans 17 amino acids. Germline CDR1 reads SNHLY; CDR2 reads FYNNEI. The CDR3 loop reads CASSAIGRTGYYNEQFF. The CDR3, as DNA: TGTGCCAGCAGTGCAATCGGAAGGACTGGGTACTACAATGAGCAGTTCTTC.

This clone showed up just a few times. This rearrangement joins TRBV6-1 to TRBJ1-5, with no clear D. The CDR3 loop spans 16 amino acids. V dropped 0 bases and J dropped 0 bases, with 9 bases sitting between them. Per germline, CDR1 MNHNS and CDR2 SASEGT. The CDR3 loop reads CASSEAPLHSNQPQHF. DNA of the CDR3: TGTGCCAGCAGTGAAGCCCCTTTACATAGCAATCAGCCCCAGCATTTT.

Details on this clone: This sample also contains other DNA sequences that code for the same CDR3. J is TRBJ2-3 and V is TRBV10-3; D is unresolved. The V end lost 6 bases, the J end lost 0 bases, and 7 bases lay between the germline ends. Germline assignment: CDR1 ENHRY and CDR2 SYGVKD. There are 13 residues in the CDR3. DNA for the CDR3: TGTGCCATCAGCCCAGGTAGCACAGATACGCAGTATTTT. Encoded protein: CAISPGSTDTQYF.

The V and J genes are TRBV4-3 and TRBJ2-7; 7 bases align to TRBD2. The germline V gene encodes CDR1 LGHNA and CDR2 YSLEER. The CDR3 extends over 15 amino acids. Trimming removed 0 bases from V and 1 base from J; junction bases left unmatched: 3. CDR3 DNA: TGCGCCAGCAGCCAAGATCTGGGGGGGTCCTACGAGCAGTACTTC. Translated, it gives CASSQDLGGSYEQYF.

The V gene is TRBV28, the J gene TRBJ2-2; 7 positions match TRBD2. Germline values: CDR1 MDHEN, CDR2 SYDVKM. V lost 3 bases and J lost 6; bases outside the gene matches: 10. CDR3 length equals 16 residues. The chain's CDR3 is CASSFWAQGGAGELFF. CDR3 DNA sequence: TGTGCCAGCAGTTTTTGGGCGCAGGGAGGGGCCGGGGAGCTGTTTTTT.